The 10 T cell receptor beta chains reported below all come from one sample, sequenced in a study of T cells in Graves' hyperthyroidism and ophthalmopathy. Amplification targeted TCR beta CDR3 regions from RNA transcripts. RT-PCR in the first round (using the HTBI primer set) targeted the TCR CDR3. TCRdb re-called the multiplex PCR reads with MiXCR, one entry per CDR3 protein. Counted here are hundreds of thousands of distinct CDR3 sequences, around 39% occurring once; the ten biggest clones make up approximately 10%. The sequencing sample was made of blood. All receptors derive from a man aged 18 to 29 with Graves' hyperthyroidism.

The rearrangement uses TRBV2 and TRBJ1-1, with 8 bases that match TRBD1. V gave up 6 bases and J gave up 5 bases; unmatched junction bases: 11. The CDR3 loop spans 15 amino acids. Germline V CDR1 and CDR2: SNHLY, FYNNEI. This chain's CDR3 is CASSRGRVSGTEAFF. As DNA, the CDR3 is TGTGCCAGCAGCAGGGGGCGAGTTTCTGGGACTGAAGCTTTCTTT.

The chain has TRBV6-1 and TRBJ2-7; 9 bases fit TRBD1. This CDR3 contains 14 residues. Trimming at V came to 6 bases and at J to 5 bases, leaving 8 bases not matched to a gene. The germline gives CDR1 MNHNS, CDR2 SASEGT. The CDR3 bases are TGTGCCAGCAGGGATCGGGACAGGGTCCACGAGCAGTACTTC. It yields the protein CASRDRDRVHEQYF.

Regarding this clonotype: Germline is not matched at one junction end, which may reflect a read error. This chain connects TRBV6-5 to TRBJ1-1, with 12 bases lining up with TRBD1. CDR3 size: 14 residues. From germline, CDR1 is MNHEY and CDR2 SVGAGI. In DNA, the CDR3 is TGTGCCAGCTACCCGGGACAGGGGGCAACTGAAGCTTCCTTT. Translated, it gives CASYPGQGATEASF.

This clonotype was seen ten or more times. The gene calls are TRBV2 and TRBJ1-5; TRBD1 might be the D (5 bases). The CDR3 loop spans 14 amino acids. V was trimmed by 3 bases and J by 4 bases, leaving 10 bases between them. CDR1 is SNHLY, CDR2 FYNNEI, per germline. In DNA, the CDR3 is TGTGCCAGCAGTGATGAGGGGAAAAATCAGCCCCAGCATTTT. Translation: CASSDEGKNQPQHF.

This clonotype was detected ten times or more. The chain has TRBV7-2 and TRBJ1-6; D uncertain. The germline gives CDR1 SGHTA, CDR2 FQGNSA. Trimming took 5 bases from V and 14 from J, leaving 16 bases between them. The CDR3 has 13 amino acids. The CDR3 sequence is CASSIGPGDALHF. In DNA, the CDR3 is TGTGCCAGCAGCATCGGACCGGGCGACGCCCTCCACTTT.

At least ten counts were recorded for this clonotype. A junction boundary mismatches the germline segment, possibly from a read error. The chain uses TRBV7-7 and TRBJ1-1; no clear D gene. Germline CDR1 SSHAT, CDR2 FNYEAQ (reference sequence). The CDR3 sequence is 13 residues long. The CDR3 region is CASSSNRNTEAFF. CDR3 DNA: TGTGCTAGCAGCTCAAATAGGAACACTGAAGCTTTCTTT.

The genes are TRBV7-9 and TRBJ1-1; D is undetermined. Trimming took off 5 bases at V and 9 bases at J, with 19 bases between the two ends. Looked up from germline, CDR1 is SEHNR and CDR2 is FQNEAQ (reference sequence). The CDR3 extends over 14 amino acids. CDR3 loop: CASSQLLSGEKAFF. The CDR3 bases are TGTGCCAGCAGCCAGCTTCTCAGCGGGGAAAAAGCTTTCTTT.

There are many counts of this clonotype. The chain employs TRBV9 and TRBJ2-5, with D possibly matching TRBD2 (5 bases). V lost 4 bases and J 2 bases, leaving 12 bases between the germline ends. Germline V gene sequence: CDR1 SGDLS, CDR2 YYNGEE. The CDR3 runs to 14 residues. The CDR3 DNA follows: TGTGCCAGCAGCACCCTAGCAGATCAAGAGACCCAGTACTTC. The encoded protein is CASSTLADQETQYF.

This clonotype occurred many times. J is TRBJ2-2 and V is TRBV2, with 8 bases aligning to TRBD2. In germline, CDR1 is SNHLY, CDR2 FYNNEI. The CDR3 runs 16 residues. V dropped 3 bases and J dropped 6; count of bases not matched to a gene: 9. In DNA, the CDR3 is TGTGCCAGCAGTGACGGGACTAGGAGTTTTGCCGGGGAGCTGTTTTTT. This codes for CASSDGTRSFAGELFF.

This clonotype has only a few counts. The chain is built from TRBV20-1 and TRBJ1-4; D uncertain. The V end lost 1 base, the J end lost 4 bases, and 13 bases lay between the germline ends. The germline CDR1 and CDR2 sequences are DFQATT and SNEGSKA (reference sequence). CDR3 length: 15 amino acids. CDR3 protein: CSARAPLEGNEKLFF. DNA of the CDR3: TGCAGTGCTAGAGCCCCTCTGGAGGGTAATGAAAAACTGTTTTTT.